The rows below give T cell receptor beta chains drawn from one sample of a study of blood T cell repertoires in COVID-19. Sequencing used immunoSEQ multiplex PCR; TCRdb keeps in-frame clones, though not all of them. The repertoire holds about 100,000 clones, 70% to 90% seen once, with about 5.3% in the top ten. Sequenced material: peripheral blood. The receptors here all came from a human donor in a cohort sampled during active COVID-19. Both conserved end residues are part of each CDR3. Each record gives: CDR3 length, J gene, V gene, clone size, D gene, CDR3 DNA, CDR3 protein. A D gene is named only where the DNA matches it firmly. The listing skips clone size in some rows; elsewhere it reads once, few, many or a size class.

cdr3_length: 15; j_call: TRBJ2-7; v_call: TRBV27; clone_size: -; d_call: TRBD1; cdr3_nt: TGTGCCAGCAGTCAAGGACAGGGGCAAACCTACGAGCAGTACTTC; cdr3_aa: CASSQGQGQTYEQYF
cdr3_length: 15; j_call: TRBJ1-3; v_call: TRBV5-1; clone_size: -; d_call: -; cdr3_nt: TGCGCCAGCAGCTTGGAGGGGATCTCTGGAAACACCATATATTTT; cdr3_aa: CASSLEGISGNTIYF
cdr3_length: 13; j_call: TRBJ2-7; v_call: TRBV28; clone_size: few; d_call: -; cdr3_nt: TGTGCCAGCAGTCCACCAGGGTCTCGGGAGCAGTACTTC; cdr3_aa: CASSPPGSREQYF
cdr3_length: 13; j_call: TRBJ2-1; v_call: TRBV2; clone_size: -; d_call: -; cdr3_nt: TGTGCCAGCAGTGAAGCTGGTCCAGGTGAGCAGTTCTTC; cdr3_aa: CASSEAGPGEQFF
cdr3_length: 14; j_call: TRBJ2-7; v_call: TRBV15; clone_size: -; d_call: TRBD1; cdr3_nt: TGTGCCACCAGCAGCCGGGACAGAGCTTACGAGCAGTACTTC; cdr3_aa: CATSSRDRAYEQYF
cdr3_length: 16; j_call: TRBJ1-3; v_call: TRBV7-2; clone_size: -; d_call: -; cdr3_nt: TGTGCCAGCAGCTTACCACAGGGTTTCTCTGGAAACACCATATATTTT; cdr3_aa: CASSLPQGFSGNTIYF
cdr3_length: 17; j_call: TRBJ2-2; v_call: TRBV27; clone_size: -; d_call: -; cdr3_nt: TGTGCCAGCAGTGACCACCTTCTCAGGGAATTCACCGGGGAGCTGTTTTTT; cdr3_aa: CASSDHLLREFTGELFF
cdr3_length: 12; j_call: TRBJ2-7; v_call: TRBV2; clone_size: -; d_call: TRBD1; cdr3_nt: TGTGCCAGCCGAGACAGGGCCTACGAGCAGTACTTC; cdr3_aa: CASRDRAYEQYF
cdr3_length: 15; j_call: TRBJ2-7; v_call: TRBV5-6; clone_size: -; d_call: TRBD2; cdr3_nt: TGTGCCAGCAGCTCCTTAGCGGGAAGTCTATACGAGCAGTACTTC; cdr3_aa: CASSSLAGSLYEQYF
cdr3_length: 15; j_call: TRBJ2-1; v_call: TRBV7-9; clone_size: -; d_call: TRBD2; cdr3_nt: TGTGCCAGCAGCTTAGTATCTGGACTAGGGAATGAGCAGTTCTTC; cdr3_aa: CASSLVSGLGNEQFF
cdr3_length: 13; j_call: TRBJ1-4; v_call: TRBV6-5; clone_size: -; d_call: -; cdr3_nt: TGTGCCAGCAGTTACAGGGGTGGGGAAAAACTGTTTTTT; cdr3_aa: CASSYRGGEKLFF
cdr3_length: 11; j_call: TRBJ2-7; v_call: TRBV18; clone_size: once; d_call: -; cdr3_nt: TGTGCCAGCACTCAGGGATACGAGCAGTACTTC; cdr3_aa: CASTQGYEQYF
cdr3_length: 13; j_call: TRBJ2-1; v_call: TRBV27; clone_size: -; d_call: -; cdr3_nt: TGTGCCAGCAGTTTAAGGGAGAACTATGAGCAGTTCTTC; cdr3_aa: CASSLRENYEQFF
cdr3_length: 19; j_call: TRBJ2-7; v_call: TRBV11-2; clone_size: -; d_call: TRBD1; cdr3_nt: TGTGCCAGCAGCTTAGCAATCGCCCCCCCGGGACAGCCTCTTGGGGAGCAGTACTTC; cdr3_aa: CASSLAIAPPGQPLGEQYF
cdr3_length: 15; j_call: TRBJ2-6; v_call: TRBV18; clone_size: once; d_call: -; cdr3_nt: TGTGCCAGCTCACCACCCAGGTCTGGGGCCAACGTCCTGACTTTC; cdr3_aa: CASSPPRSGANVLTF
cdr3_length: 16; j_call: TRBJ2-7; v_call: TRBV4-2; clone_size: -; d_call: TRBD2; cdr3_nt: TGTGCCAGCAGCCAAGAACTAGCGGGAGTCTCCTACGAGCAGTACTTC; cdr3_aa: CASSQELAGVSYEQYF
cdr3_length: 14; j_call: TRBJ2-7; v_call: TRBV2; clone_size: -; d_call: -; cdr3_nt: TGTGCCAGCAGTGAAGGGGGCGCAGACTACGAGCAGTACTTC; cdr3_aa: CASSEGGADYEQYF
cdr3_length: 14; j_call: TRBJ2-7; v_call: TRBV7-9; clone_size: -; d_call: TRBD1; cdr3_nt: TGTGCCAGCAGCCCGGGACAGTCTTACTACGAGCAGTACTTC; cdr3_aa: CASSPGQSYYEQYF
cdr3_length: 20; j_call: TRBJ2-6; v_call: TRBV6-2/TRBV6-3; clone_size: -; d_call: TRBD1; cdr3_nt: TGTGCCAGCAGTTACTCGATCCGGCAGGGGGCGCTTCCTGGGGCCAACGTCCTGACTTTC; cdr3_aa: CASSYSIRQGALPGANVLTF
cdr3_length: 15; j_call: TRBJ2-7; v_call: TRBV7-9; clone_size: few; d_call: -; cdr3_nt: TGTGCCAGCAGCTCCTGGACAGCTATCCGGTACGAGCAGTACTTC; cdr3_aa: CASSSWTAIRYEQYF
cdr3_length: 15; j_call: TRBJ2-1; v_call: TRBV2; clone_size: -; d_call: TRBD1; cdr3_nt: TGTGCCAGCAGTCGTTCCGCAGGGGGCGCGGTTGAGCAGTTCTTC; cdr3_aa: CASSRSAGGAVEQFF
cdr3_length: 15; j_call: TRBJ2-2; v_call: TRBV7-2; clone_size: -; d_call: -; cdr3_nt: TGTGCCAGCAGCTTTTTCGCCACGGTAGACGGGGAGCTGTTTTTT; cdr3_aa: CASSFFATVDGELFF
cdr3_length: 15; j_call: TRBJ2-5; v_call: TRBV4-2; clone_size: -; d_call: TRBD1; cdr3_nt: TGTGCCAGCAGCCGACAACAGGGGGTTCTCGAGACCCAGTACTTC; cdr3_aa: CASSRQQGVLETQYF
cdr3_length: 16; j_call: TRBJ2-7; v_call: TRBV5-8; clone_size: -; d_call: TRBD1; cdr3_nt: TGTGCCAGCAGCTCGACCCGGGACAGGGGAATCTACGAGCAGTACTTC; cdr3_aa: CASSSTRDRGIYEQYF
cdr3_length: 14; j_call: TRBJ1-1; v_call: TRBV7-9; clone_size: -; d_call: TRBD1; cdr3_nt: TGTGCCAGCAGCTTAGGACAGGGTAGAACTGAAGCTTTCTTT; cdr3_aa: CASSLGQGRTEAFF
cdr3_length: 13; j_call: TRBJ2-5; v_call: TRBV12-3/TRBV12-4; clone_size: -; d_call: -; cdr3_nt: TGTGCCAGCAGTTTGGGGGGAGACCAGACCCAGTACTTC; cdr3_aa: CASSLGGDQTQYF
cdr3_length: 11; j_call: TRBJ2-3; v_call: TRBV20-1; clone_size: -; d_call: TRBD2; cdr3_nt: TGCGGAAGCGGGAGAACAGATACGCAGTATTTT; cdr3_aa: CGSGRTDTQYF
cdr3_length: 13; j_call: TRBJ2-3; v_call: TRBV6-1; clone_size: -; d_call: -; cdr3_nt: TGTGCCAGCAGTGAAGCGACAAGAGATACGCAGTATTTT; cdr3_aa: CASSEATRDTQYF
cdr3_length: 15; j_call: TRBJ2-7; v_call: TRBV28; clone_size: -; d_call: TRBD1; cdr3_nt: TGTGCCAGCAGTCTAGGAGGGGACAGGGGCTACGAGCAGTACTTC; cdr3_aa: CASSLGGDRGYEQYF
cdr3_length: 15; j_call: TRBJ2-2; v_call: TRBV4-1; clone_size: -; d_call: TRBD2; cdr3_nt: TGCGCCAGCAGCCTGGGACTAGCGTTCCCCGGGGAGCTGTTTTTT; cdr3_aa: CASSLGLAFPGELFF
cdr3_length: 14; j_call: TRBJ1-5; v_call: TRBV10-3; clone_size: -; d_call: TRBD1; cdr3_nt: TGTGCCATCAGTGATGGGACAGGGAATTTGGCCCAGCATTTT; cdr3_aa: CAISDGTGNLAQHF
cdr3_length: 16; j_call: TRBJ2-1; v_call: TRBV7-8; clone_size: -; d_call: TRBD1; cdr3_nt: TGTGCCAGCAGTTCCGGGACAGGGCAGTTTGGCAATGAGCAGTTCTTC; cdr3_aa: CASSSGTGQFGNEQFF
cdr3_length: 12; j_call: TRBJ1-2; v_call: TRBV5-6; clone_size: -; d_call: -; cdr3_nt: TGTGCCAGCAGCTCGTTGCCCGGTGGCTACACCTTC; cdr3_aa: CASSSLPGGYTF
cdr3_length: 8; j_call: TRBJ1-5; v_call: TRBV12-3/TRBV12-4; clone_size: -; d_call: -; cdr3_nt: TGTCCTAATCAGCCCCAGCATTTT; cdr3_aa: CPNQPQHF
cdr3_length: 15; j_call: TRBJ1-4; v_call: TRBV19; clone_size: -; d_call: -; cdr3_nt: TGTGCCAGTAGTAAGACAGTTTCCTCCACTGAAAAACTGTTTTTT; cdr3_aa: CASSKTVSSTEKLFF
cdr3_length: 13; j_call: TRBJ1-5; v_call: TRBV12-3/TRBV12-4; clone_size: once; d_call: -; cdr3_nt: TGTGCCAGCAGCACAAATAGCAATCAGCCCCAGCATTTT; cdr3_aa: CASSTNSNQPQHF
cdr3_length: 14; j_call: TRBJ2-7; v_call: TRBV15; clone_size: -; d_call: -; cdr3_nt: TGTGCCACCAGCAGAGTGCAGGGCTTATACGAGCAGTACTTC; cdr3_aa: CATSRVQGLYEQYF
cdr3_length: 14; j_call: TRBJ2-1; v_call: TRBV6-5; clone_size: -; d_call: -; cdr3_nt: TGTGCCAGCGTGAGGGAGAGCTCCTACAATGAGCAGTTCTTC; cdr3_aa: CASVRESSYNEQFF
cdr3_length: 12; j_call: TRBJ2-7; v_call: TRBV5-5; clone_size: -; d_call: -; cdr3_nt: TGTGCCAGCAGCGCGACTGTTGGCGAGCAGTACTTC; cdr3_aa: CASSATVGEQYF
cdr3_length: 15; j_call: TRBJ2-6; v_call: TRBV18; clone_size: -; d_call: -; cdr3_nt: TGTGCCAGCTCACGGGAGACCTCTGGGGCCAACGTCCTGACTTTC; cdr3_aa: CASSRETSGANVLTF
cdr3_length: 16; j_call: TRBJ2-3; v_call: TRBV24-1; clone_size: -; d_call: TRBD1; cdr3_nt: TGTGCCACCCGCCTCGGCGGGCAGGGGGCGGTGGATACGCAGTATTTT; cdr3_aa: CATRLGGQGAVDTQYF
cdr3_length: 12; j_call: TRBJ1-4; v_call: TRBV19; clone_size: -; d_call: -; cdr3_nt: TGTGCCAGTAGTATAGTGGGGGGAGAACTGTTTTTT; cdr3_aa: CASSIVGGELFF
cdr3_length: 14; j_call: TRBJ1-3; v_call: TRBV19; clone_size: -; d_call: -; cdr3_nt: TGTGCCAGTAGTAGACAGCTCTCTGGAAACACCATATATTTT; cdr3_aa: CASSRQLSGNTIYF
cdr3_length: 16; j_call: TRBJ1-2; v_call: TRBV11-2; clone_size: -; d_call: -; cdr3_nt: TGTGCCAGCAGCGATTGGGTCGGGGGGAGGAACTATGGCTACACCTTC; cdr3_aa: CASSDWVGGRNYGYTF
cdr3_length: 16; j_call: TRBJ2-3; v_call: TRBV18; clone_size: -; d_call: TRBD2; cdr3_nt: TGTGCCAGCTCATCGGGGACTAGCGAAAGCACAGATACGCAGTATTTT; cdr3_aa: CASSSGTSESTDTQYF
cdr3_length: 15; j_call: TRBJ2-3; v_call: TRBV5-4; clone_size: -; d_call: -; cdr3_nt: TGTGCCAGCAGCTTGGGAGGGAGTGGCACAGATACGCAGTATTTT; cdr3_aa: CASSLGGSGTDTQYF
cdr3_length: 14; j_call: TRBJ2-3; v_call: TRBV6-2/TRBV6-3; clone_size: -; d_call: -; cdr3_nt: TGTGCCAGCAGTCTCGCGGAGGCGGCAGATACGCAGTATTTT; cdr3_aa: CASSLAEAADTQYF
cdr3_length: 14; j_call: TRBJ2-1; v_call: TRBV19; clone_size: -; d_call: TRBD2; cdr3_nt: TGTGCCACTTCTAGCGGGAGGGCCTTTAGTGAGCAGTTCTTC; cdr3_aa: CATSSGRAFSEQFF
cdr3_length: 14; j_call: TRBJ2-2; v_call: TRBV2; clone_size: -; d_call: -; cdr3_nt: TGTGCCAGCAGTGAATCCAGATCCACCGGGGAGCTGTTTTTT; cdr3_aa: CASSESRSTGELFF
cdr3_length: 14; j_call: TRBJ2-3; v_call: TRBV5-4; clone_size: -; d_call: -; cdr3_nt: TGTGCCAGCAGCTCGGGACTTGTTACAGATACGCAGTATTTT; cdr3_aa: CASSSGLVTDTQYF
cdr3_length: 13; j_call: TRBJ1-2; v_call: TRBV24-1; clone_size: -; d_call: -; cdr3_nt: TGTGCCACCAGTGACGGGACAAAAGGTGGCTACACCTTC; cdr3_aa: CATSDGTKGGYTF
cdr3_length: 13; j_call: TRBJ1-2; v_call: TRBV6-5; clone_size: -; d_call: -; cdr3_nt: TGTGCCAGCAGTTACACCAGGGTTGCTGGCTACACCTTC; cdr3_aa: CASSYTRVAGYTF
cdr3_length: 12; j_call: TRBJ2-7; v_call: TRBV24-1; clone_size: -; d_call: TRBD1; cdr3_nt: TGTGCCACCAGTGAAATCACAGGGGAACAGTACTTC; cdr3_aa: CATSEITGEQYF
cdr3_length: 16; j_call: TRBJ2-1; v_call: TRBV11-2; clone_size: few; d_call: TRBD2; cdr3_nt: TGTGCCAGCAGCCTCCTCTGGACTAGCGGATACAATGAGCAGTTCTTC; cdr3_aa: CASSLLWTSGYNEQFF
cdr3_length: 15; j_call: TRBJ1-6; v_call: TRBV5-1; clone_size: few; d_call: TRBD1; cdr3_nt: TGCGCCAGCAGCTTGGGACAGGGTAACTACTCACCCCTCCACTTT; cdr3_aa: CASSLGQGNYSPLHF
cdr3_length: 15; j_call: TRBJ2-7; v_call: TRBV6-5; clone_size: -; d_call: TRBD2; cdr3_nt: TGTGCCAGCAGTTACCGGCTAGCGGGAACCTACGAGCAGTACTTC; cdr3_aa: CASSYRLAGTYEQYF
cdr3_length: 11; j_call: TRBJ2-1; v_call: TRBV24-1; clone_size: -; d_call: -; cdr3_nt: TGTGCCACCAGTGACTTTGATGAGCAGTTCTTC; cdr3_aa: CATSDFDEQFF